One sample yielded the 24 T cell receptor beta chains listed below, sequenced in a study of regulatory T cells in long-lasting Graves disease. Building of the TCR beta libraries involved iRepertoire HTBI primers and Arm-PCR of CDR3 regions. TCRdb re-derived calls from the multiplex PCR reads in MiXCR, one entry per CDR3 protein. The sample has 550,000 to 600,000 distinct CDR3 sequences, 16% seen once; the top ten hold 9.5% to 15%. Time point of the sample: newly diagnosed GD, antithyroid drugs for less than 3 months. RNA extracted from PBMCs served as the sequencing template. The same data also contributed to another study, on T cells in Graves' hyperthyroidism and ophthalmopathy.

The sample was peripheral blood mononuclear cells (PBMCs), taken at new diagnosis, from a patient treated with antithyroid drugs. These receptors came from a man aged 18 to 35 with Graves disease.

This clonotype has only a few counts. The chain uses TRBV7-6 and TRBJ1-1; TRBD1 aligns across 9 bases. V shed 5 bases and J 3 bases; nucleotides not matched to a gene: 4. CDR1 and CDR2 from the germline V gene are SGHVS and FNYEAQ. The length of the CDR3 is 14 residues. CDR3 DNA: TGTGCCAGCAGCCAACAGGGGGCCGACACTGAAGCTTTCTTT. Translation: CASSQQGADTEAFF.

This clonotype showed up many times. This chain uses TRBV30 with TRBJ1-2, with D tentatively TRBD1 (6 bases). The CDR3 contains 14 residues. The V gene lost 2 bases and the J gene lost 3 bases, with 13 bases spanning the gap. Germline V lookup: CDR1 GTSNPN, CDR2 SVGIG (reference sequence). The CDR3 sequence is CAWSTDRPHYGYTF. CDR3 DNA: TGTGCCTGGAGTACTGACAGGCCCCACTATGGCTACACCTTC.

This clonotype was found many times. The chain couples TRBV20-1 to TRBJ1-5, with 8 nucleotides matching TRBD1. With V trimmed by 6 bases and J by 3 bases, 4 bases remained unmatched. The V gene's germline CDR1 is DFQATT and CDR2 SNEGSKA (reference sequence). The CDR3 contains 13 residues. CDR3 sequence reads: CSAPQGANQPQHF. CDR3 bases: TGCAGTGCGCCTCAGGGGGCCAATCAGCCCCAGCATTTT.

This clonotype came up many times. V gene TRBV5-1 combines with J gene TRBJ2-7; D is unclear. The CDR3 runs 14 residues. Germline CDR1 is SGHRS and CDR2 is YFSETQ. V gave up 7 bases and J gave up 6 bases, with 20 bases separating them. The CDR3 coding sequence is TGCGCCAGCTCTCCGGCCGACGGTCGTTCCGAGCAGTACTTC. The encoded protein is CASSPADGRSEQYF.

The chain combines TRBV11-2 with TRBJ1-3; 8 nucleotides match TRBD1. V lost 7 bases and J lost 8; bases outside the gene matches: 10. The germline gives CDR1 SGHAT, CDR2 FQNNGV. This CDR3 has 14 amino acids. CDR3 loop: CASTSGGPWDTIYF. As DNA, the CDR3 is TGTGCCAGCACCTCAGGGGGCCCATGGGACACCATATATTTT.

This clonotype was seen only once. The rearrangement links TRBV12-3 or TRBV12-4 to TRBJ1-6, with D perhaps TRBD1 (6 bases). V was trimmed by 5 bases and J by 10 bases, leaving 18 bases between them. This CDR3 contains 15 residues. This CDR3 is CASSRGGASASPLHF. CDR3 sequence (DNA): TGTGCCAGCAGTCGGGGGGGGGCGTCCGCCTCACCCCTCCACTTT.

The chain couples TRBV14 to TRBJ2-3; TRBD2 aligns across 12 bases. J lost 0 bases, V lost 4 bases, and 8 bases had no gene match. Germline CDR1 is SGHDN and CDR2 is FVKESK. This CDR3 spans 18 amino acids. As DNA, the CDR3 is TGTGCCAGCAGCCCAGGACTAGCGGGATACCCTAGCACAGATACGCAGTATTTT. Its protein is CASSPGLAGYPSTDTQYF.

This clonotype was observed many times. J is TRBJ2-3 and V is TRBV20-1; D gene ambiguous. The CDR3 spans 14 residues. V gave up 3 bases and J gave up 2 bases, with 12 bases separating them. CDR1 is DFQATT and CDR2 is SNEGSKA in the germline V gene (reference sequence). The CDR3 sequence is CSASGQQSTDTQYF. CDR3 coding DNA: TGCAGTGCTAGTGGGCAGCAGTCCACAGATACGCAGTATTTT.

Many counts were recorded for this clonotype. The gene calls are TRBV7-9 and TRBJ2-7; D possibly corresponds to TRBD1 (5 bases). With 6 bases removed from V and 7 bases from J, the gap between germline ends came to 16 bases. Looked up from germline, CDR1 is SEHNR and CDR2 is FQNEAQ (reference sequence). The CDR3 runs 13 residues. In DNA form, the CDR3 reads TGTGCCAGCAGTACCCAGGGTGGATGGGAGCAGTACTTC. Encoded protein: CASSTQGGWEQYF.

This clonotype has a count of ten or more. The rearrangement links TRBV6-1 to TRBJ2-1; 8 bases match TRBD1. CDR1 MNHNS and CDR2 SASEGT come from the germline V gene. V was clipped by 5 bases and J by 0 bases; unmatched bases: 6. CDR3 length: 16 residues. The CDR3 DNA reads as TGTGCCAGCAGTCCGACAGGGGCCCCCTCCTACAATGAGCAGTTCTTC. Protein: CASSPTGAPSYNEQFF.

The chain uses TRBV12-3 or TRBV12-4 and TRBJ1-3; a possible D gene is TRBD1 (5 bases). The ends were cut back, 5 bases at V and 0 bases at J, with 11 bases in the middle. The length of the CDR3 is 15 residues. The CDR3 reads CASSPRQFSGNTIYF. The CDR3 DNA follows: TGTGCCAGCAGTCCTCGACAGTTCTCTGGAAACACCATATATTTT.

This clonotype has a handful of counts. J is TRBJ2-5 and V is TRBV18; 11 positions agree with TRBD1. CDR1 is KGHSH and CDR2 is LQKENI in the germline V gene. This CDR3 contains 15 residues. V lost 5 bases, J lost 6 bases, and 8 bases stayed unmatched. The CDR3 here is CASSSSGTGGQTQYF. The CDR3 DNA reads TGTGCCAGCTCATCAAGCGGGACAGGGGGGCAGACCCAGTACTTC.

This clonotype has more than one count but fewer than ten. The CDR3 nucleotides read TGCAGCGTCCGAACATCCTGGGGAACTGAAGCTTTCTTT. It codes for CSVRTSWGTEAFF. J is TRBJ1-1 and V is TRBV29-1, with unresolved D. The CDR3 runs 13 residues. Per the germline V gene, CDR1 is SQVTM and CDR2 is ANQGSEA. V lost 6 bases, J lost 5 bases, and 16 bases lay in between. Together with reference TRBV29-1 and TRBJ1-1, the CDR3 gives the full variable domain: SAVISQKPSRDICQRGTSLTIQCQVDSQVTMMFWYRQQPGQSLTLIATANQGSEATYESGFVIDKFPISRPNLTFSTLTVSNMSPEDSSIYLCSVRTSWGTEAFFGQGTRLTVV.

J is TRBJ2-7 and V is TRBV29-1; D gene uncertain. V gave up 3 bases and J gave up 0 bases, with 9 bases separating them. The CDR3 is 13 amino acids. Germline V gives CDR1 SQVTM, CDR2 ANQGSEA. DNA for the CDR3: TGCAGCGTTGATGCGACGGACTCCTACGAGCAGTACTTC. Translation gives CSVDATDSYEQYF.

This clonotype was observed a few times. This chain uses TRBV12-5 with TRBJ2-5; no clear D. Trimming removed 6 bases at V and 5 bases at J, with 10 bases between. CDR3 size: 12 residues. CDR1 is LGHNT and CDR2 is FRNRAP in the germline V gene. CDR3 loop: CASGFAEETQYF. The CDR3 DNA reads as TGTGCTAGTGGCTTTGCCGAGGAGACCCAGTACTTC.

Remarks on this clonotype: This may stem from a read error, because a much larger clone lies one nucleotide away. V usage is TRBV12-3 or TRBV12-4 and J usage is TRBJ2-1, with 8 positions matching TRBD2. This CDR3 comprises 14 residues. The CDR3 sequence: CASSFERGYKEQFF. The CDR3 bases are TGTGCCAGCAGTTTTGAGCGGGGGTACAAAGAGCAGTTCTTC.

The table lists this clonotype with many counts. The J gene is TRBJ1-2, the V gene TRBV28, with a tentative D call TRBD1 (5 bases). V gave up 6 bases and J gave up 8 bases, with 25 bases separating them. Germline values: CDR1 MDHEN, CDR2 SYDVKM. CDR3 length: 16 amino acids. Written as DNA, the CDR3 is TGTGCCAGCAGCTCCCCCTCGGCAGGGTCAGTCGACGGCTACACCTTC. This sequence encodes CASSSPSAGSVDGYTF.

Remarks on this clonotype: This may arise from a read error, as a much more abundant clone is one base away. The chain carries TRBV3-1 and TRBJ2-3, with 9 nucleotides matching TRBD2. The end of the DNA aligns better with TRBJ2-1, so the J call may be wrong. The CDR3 loop spans 15 amino acids. The V gene's germline CDR1 is LGHDT and CDR2 YNNKEL (reference sequence). The CDR3 DNA reads as TGTGCCAGCAGCCGACTAGCGGACTCCTGCAATGAGCAGTTCTTC. This codes for CASSRLADSCNEQFF.

This clonotype was counted at least ten times. The chain couples TRBV7-9 to TRBJ2-7; 12 bases are a match to TRBD1. Germline V gene lookup returns CDR1 SEHNR and CDR2 FQNEAQ (reference sequence). V was pared by 5 bases and J by 5 bases, with 7 bases of the junction left unmatched. This CDR3 contains 15 residues. CDR3 sequence: CASSTSGTGGHEQYF. The CDR3 DNA follows: TGTGCCAGCAGCACGTCCGGGACAGGGGGCCACGAGCAGTACTTC.

On this clonotype itself: A much larger clonotype is one base distant, so this may be a read error. The chain employs TRBV12-3 or TRBV12-4 and TRBJ2-1, with D perhaps matching TRBD1 or TRBD2 (5 bases each). This CDR3 is 16 amino acids long. Deletions cut 3 bases from V and 10 bases from J, with 22 bases between. CDR3 nucleotides: TGTGCCAGCAGTTTCCGCCAGGGATATGCAGCGGAAGAGCAGTTCTTC. As protein: CASSFRQGYAAEEQFF.

This clonotype has a count of ten or more. The rearrangement joins TRBV7-8 to TRBJ2-7, with 8 bases fitting TRBD1. The V gene end was trimmed by 5 bases and the J gene end by 3 bases; junction bases not matched to a gene: 9. CDR1 and CDR2 (germline): SGHVS, FQNEAQ. This CDR3 comprises 15 residues. The CDR3 DNA reads TGTGCCAGCAGCGAACAGGGGGAGAGTCTCTACGAGCAGTACTTC. Encoded protein: CASSEQGESLYEQYF. The variable domain in full, completed from reference TRBV7-8 and TRBJ2-7, reads GAGVSQSPRYKVAKRGQDVALRCDPISGHVSLFWYQQALGQGPEFLTYFQNEAQLDKSGLPSDRFFAERPEGSVSTLKIQRTQQEDSAVYLCASSEQGESLYEQYFGPGTRLTVT.

The table lists this clonotype with a few counts. V and J are TRBV9 and TRBJ2-3; D ambiguous. V was pared by 0 bases and J by 2 bases, with 7 bases between. Germline assignment: CDR1 SGDLS and CDR2 YYNGEE. The CDR3 extends over 14 amino acids. CDR3 region: CASSVAGVTDTQYF. The CDR3 DNA sequence: TGTGCCAGCAGCGTAGCAGGAGTCACAGATACGCAGTATTTT.

This rearrangement joins TRBV13 to TRBJ1-1; TRBD1 agrees at 11 bases. The V and J ends lost 4 bases and 4 bases, in that order; junction bases with no gene match: 8. This CDR3 has 16 amino acids. CDR1 is PRHDT and CDR2 is FYEKMQ in the germline V gene (reference sequence). CDR3 residues: CASSSRDRGTGTEAFF. CDR3 in DNA: TGTGCCAGCAGCTCCCGGGACAGGGGGACGGGCACTGAAGCTTTCTTT.

This clonotype was detected many times. The chain joins TRBV3-1 to TRBJ2-1; 14 bases are a match to TRBD2. Germline V gene sequence: CDR1 LGHDT, CDR2 YNNKEL (reference sequence). This CDR3 is 18 amino acids long. V shed 5 bases and J 5 bases; nucleotides not matched to a gene: 11. CDR3 coding DNA: TGTGCCAGCAGCTTCTCATACGGGACTAGCGGGGGAAACAATGAGCAGTTCTTC. Its translation is CASSFSYGTSGGNNEQFF.